Reported below is one T cell receptor (beta chain). Its recognized antigen is unknown. There are no base qualities to consult, and no much larger clone falls within one base. Clipping removes 2 bases from V and 4 bases from J, with 12 as the unmatched junction base count. The germline V gene encodes CDR1 SGHRS and CDR2 YFSETQ. The CDR3 holds 17 amino acids from the cysteine to the phenylalanine. Here the CDR3 DNA is all that survives: 51 bases in frame from base 1. Participants in the prospective study were enrolled through a virtual design, were aged 18 to 89 years, and lived in under 25 United States geographic areas. In the prospective study, participants were assigned to cohorts based on the clinical history participants reported in a screening survey and a study questionnaire. For ImmuneRACE Cohort 3, a participant was defined as recovered based on two consecutive negative NP/OP PCR tests, clearance by a healthcare professional, or resolution of symptoms. In the prospective study, whole blood, serum and a nasopharyngeal or oropharyngeal swab were collected from each participant by mobile phlebotomists. Additional blood draws and questionnaires over a roughly two-month period could optionally be provided by prospective study participants. Blood samples from the prospective study were shipped frozen or at room temperature prior to DNA extraction.

The immunoSEQ Assay, a bias-controlled multiplex PCR, was used to amplify TCRbeta CDR3 regions from genomic DNA. For the original study's pipeline: Nucleated cell counts per sample were estimated from amplification of reference gene primers within the assay. To quantify the absolute abundance of each unique TCRbeta CDR3 rearrangement, sequence reads were collapsed and filtered. For each sample, productive Simpson clonality was calculated by taking the square root of Simpson's diversity index across productive rearrangements. TCRdb took over this immuneACCESS table, retaining in-frame rearrangements with V and J assigned. Such tables are incomplete; in checked studies, under half of the missing clones stem from an unresolved V gene, and the remainder is unexplained. V and J calls and clone size are those listed in that table; D and trimming were worked out from the DNA. This sample lists around 160,000 clones; almost 85% were detected once. Approximately 10% of the sample rests with the top ten.

This sample is drawn from a study of blood T cell repertoires in COVID-19 (TCRdb year 2020). Broadly, across the study: The collaborator samples originated in the United States, Italy and Spain and spanned the acute and convalescent phases of COVID-19. The prospective study material was composed of cDNA or gDNA derived from T cells, B-cell-depleted T cells, or PBMCs. HLA class I and class II types, where available, came from metadata supplied by the sample provider rather than from assay-based typing. The repertoires were released in a freely available public database intended as a resource for research on the immune response to SARS-CoV-2. A de-identified subject ID, COVID-19 status, age in years and sex were almost always included in the sample metadata. The samples were drawn from the first 160 participants of the ongoing ImmuneRACE study and from about 1,200 subjects provided by 6 global collaborators. Subjects who had been exposed to COVID-19, were actively infected with it, or had recovered from it provided the deeply sampled blood TCRbeta repertoires that made up the dataset. General findings and caveats noted by the study authors: How much clinical and demographic metadata was included differed by source and by participant, and the metadata was provided uncurated.

Sequencing was performed on PBMCs or T cells enriched from blood (not recorded which). This sequence originates from a man between 45 and 60 years old who had recovered from COVID-19. The chain couples TRBV5-1 to TRBJ1-5; the junction holds 7 bases that match TRBD1. Here is the DNA: TGCGCCAGCAGCTTAGGGCAGGGGGACCCTTCAAATCAGCCCCAGCATTTT. Translated, it reads CASSLGQGDPSNQPQHF.